The clone carrying this T cell receptor (beta chain) has only a few counts. Its antigen remains unidentified. The sample originates from a study of T cells after yellow fever vaccination. Study-level information: When fractions had low cell numbers, they were prepared with SMART-Seq v4 Ultra Low Input.

Each CDR3 protein gets one entry after TCRdb re-called the 5' RACE reads with MiXCR. This table holds some 350,000 distinct CDR3 sequences, approximately 4.2% found once. This CDR3 spans 15 amino acids. The germline V gene has CDR1 SGHAT and CDR2 FQDESV (reference sequence). Trimming shortened V by 5 bases and J by 0 bases, and 13 bases separated the two germline ends. Findings of the study overall: A faster peak, day 5 versus 15, was reached by the weaker secondary response. Most clones from primary vaccination resurfaced after the booster (about 95% CD4, around 91% CD8).

The V and J genes are TRBV11-1 and TRBJ1-1; D is unclear. The sequence came from a man younger than 35 who received the YFV17D yellow fever vaccine. The material sequenced was PBMCs, taken 5 days after the yellow fever booster vaccination. DNA for the CDR3: TGTGCCAGCAGCACGCGGAGAGATCTGAACACTGAAGCTTTCTTT. Amino acid sequence: CASSTRRDLNTEAFF.